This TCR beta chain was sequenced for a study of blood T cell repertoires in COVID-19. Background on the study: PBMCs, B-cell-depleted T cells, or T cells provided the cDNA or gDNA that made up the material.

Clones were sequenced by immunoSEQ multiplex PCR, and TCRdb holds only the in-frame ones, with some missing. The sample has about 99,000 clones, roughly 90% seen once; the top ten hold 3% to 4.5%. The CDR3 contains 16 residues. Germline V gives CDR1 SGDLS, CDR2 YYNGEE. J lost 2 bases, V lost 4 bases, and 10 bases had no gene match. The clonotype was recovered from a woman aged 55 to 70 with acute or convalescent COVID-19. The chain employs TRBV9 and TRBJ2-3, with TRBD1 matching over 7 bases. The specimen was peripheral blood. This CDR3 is CASSIWDSESTDTQYF. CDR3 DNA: TGTGCCAGCAGCATATGGGACAGCGAGTCCACAGATACGCAGTATTTT. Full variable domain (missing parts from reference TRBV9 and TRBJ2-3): DSGVTQTPKHLITATGQRVTLRCSPRSGDLSVYWYQQSLDQGLQFLIQYYNGEERAKGNILERFSAQQFPDLHSELNLSSLELGDSALYFCASSIWDSESTDTQYFGPGTRLTVL.